Below, 20 T cell receptor beta chains from the same sample are listed, as sequenced in a study of shared clonotypes between healthy human individuals (TCRdb year 2020). The library was produced with the immunoSEQ multiplex PCR assay. TCRdb retrieved this table from immuneACCESS and kept in-frame rearrangements only. Not all clones are present; in checked studies, unresolved V genes account for under half, and no reason is known for the remainder. Across this sample there are around 2,000,000 clones, with approximately 95% seen only once. In total, the top ten clones hold approximately 0.13% of the sample. Sequencing was carried out using naive CD4+ T cells sorted from blood. According to the study, the label for this sample's cell subset or site signals: CD45RA+ positively selected. These receptor sequences come from a man younger than 35 in good health.

This rearrangement joins TRBV6-1 to TRBJ1-1; 9 bases map to TRBD1. The CDR3 runs to 15 residues. Germline values: CDR1 MNHNS, CDR2 SASEGT. Trimming at V came to 6 bases and at J to 1 base, leaving 6 bases not matched to a gene. CDR3 protein: CASRLMGQGNTEAFF. Written as DNA, the CDR3 is TGTGCCAGCAGATTGATGGGACAGGGGAACACTGAAGCTTTCTTT.

A word on this clone: The sample carries other DNA sequences with the same CDR3. The chain employs TRBV7-2 and TRBJ1-2, with D perhaps TRBD1 (5 bases). The CDR3 runs 14 residues. Between the trimmed V and J ends, which lost 1 base and 1 base, there was a span of 7 bases. CDR1 is SGHTA, CDR2 FQGNSA, per germline. CDR3 sequence: CASSLVQGNYGYTF. In DNA form, the CDR3 reads TGTGCCAGCAGCTTAGTTCAGGGTAACTATGGCTACACCTTC. Full variable domain (outside the CDR3, taken from reference TRBV7-2 and TRBJ1-2): GAGVSQSPSNKVTEKGKDVELRCDPISGHTALYWYRQSLGQGLEFLIYFQGNSAPDKSGLPSDRFSAERTGGSVSTLTIQRTQQEDSAVYLCASSLVQGNYGYTFGSGTRLTVV.

This rearrangement joins TRBV30 to TRBJ2-1; D might be TRBD2 (7 bases). There are 17 residues in the CDR3. In germline, CDR1 is GTSNPN, CDR2 SVGIG (reference sequence). V shed 5 bases and J shed 0 bases, with 20 bases lying between them. The CDR3 protein is CAWETKGGGSSYNEQFF. In DNA form, the CDR3 reads TGTGCCTGGGAAACTAAGGGGGGCGGGAGCTCCTACAATGAGCAGTTCTTC.

This clone was observed a handful of times. The chain carries TRBV7-9 and TRBJ1-6; D uncertain. Deletions cut 0 bases from V and 7 bases from J, with 7 bases between. The CDR3 loop spans 14 amino acids. Germline lookup yields CDR1 SEHNR and CDR2 FQNEAQ (reference sequence). The CDR3 region is CASSLALDNSPLHF. CDR3 sequence (DNA): TGTGCCAGCAGCTTAGCGTTGGACAATTCACCCCTCCACTTT.

This clone was seen once. The J gene is TRBJ2-2, the V gene TRBV5-1, with TRBD2 as a possible D gene (6 bases). V shed 0 bases and J shed 9 bases, with 12 bases lying between them. Per the germline V gene, CDR1 is SGHRS and CDR2 is YFSETQ. The CDR3 sequence is 14 residues long. The DNA of the CDR3 is TGCGCCAGCAGCTTGGCCCCAGGCGGGAGGGAGCTGTTTTTT. Protein sequence: CASSLAPGGRELFF.

CDR3 in DNA: TGTGCCAGCACAACAGAATCCTACGAGCAGTACTTC. Protein sequence: CASTTESYEQYF. V is TRBV6-5 and J is TRBJ2-7; unclear D gene. Germline CDR1 MNHEY, CDR2 SVGAGI. The CDR3 length is 12 residues. V shed 7 bases and J shed 1 base, with 8 bases lying between them.

The chain employs TRBV5-1 and TRBJ2-1, with D uncertain. The V and J ends lost 4 bases and 5 bases respectively, with 13 bases between them. The V gene's germline CDR1 is SGHRS and CDR2 YFSETQ. This CDR3 has 14 amino acids. The CDR3: CASSPPGPNNEQFF. The CDR3 DNA is TGCGCCAGCAGCCCACCAGGACCGAACAATGAGCAGTTCTTC. Complete variable domain (other parts from reference TRBV5-1 and TRBJ2-1): KAGVTQTPRYLIKTRGQQVTLSCSPISGHRSVSWYQQTPGQGLQFLFEYFSETQRNKGNFPGRFSGRQFSNSRSEMNVSTLELGDSALYLCASSPPGPNNEQFFGPGTRLTVL.

The V and J genes are TRBV2 and TRBJ2-7; possibly TRBD1 for D (5 bases). This CDR3 is built from 11 residues. Germline V gene lookup returns CDR1 SNHLY and CDR2 FYNNEI. The V end was cut by 9 bases, the J end by 6 bases, with 12 bases between. CDR3 DNA: TGTGCCAGTACAGGTCAGACCGAGCAGTACTTC. Residues: CASTGQTEQYF.

This clone showed up just once. The same CDR3 can be traced to other DNA sequences in this sample. This chain connects TRBV29-1 to TRBJ1-1; D perhaps matches TRBD1 (5 bases). From germline, CDR1 is SQVTM and CDR2 ANQGSEA. Trimming stripped 4 bases from V and 0 bases from J, with 9 bases between. The CDR3 has 13 amino acids. The CDR3, as DNA: TGCAGCGTTGCAGGGCGCTTGAACACTGAAGCTTTCTTT. This gives the protein CSVAGRLNTEAFF.

The chain combines TRBV6-5 with TRBJ2-7, with a weak D call TRBD1 (6 bases). Germline values: CDR1 MNHEY, CDR2 SVGAGI. The ends were cut back, 2 bases at V and 3 bases at J, with 14 bases in the middle. The CDR3 spans 15 residues. The CDR3 loop reads CASSYGGDIYYEQYF. CDR3 in DNA: TGTGCCAGCAGTTACGGTGGGGACATCTACTACGAGCAGTACTTC.

V gene TRBV9 combines with J gene TRBJ2-7; 8 bases fit TRBD1. The CDR3 loop spans 15 amino acids. With 0 bases clipped from V and 3 bases from J, the junction kept 5 bases outside the gene matches. Germline CDR1 reads SGDLS; CDR2 reads YYNGEE. The CDR3 region has the DNA TGTGCCAGCAGCGTAGGCCAGGGGGCGAACTACGAGCAGTACTTC. This gives the protein CASSVGQGANYEQYF. Complete variable domain (other parts from reference TRBV9 and TRBJ2-7): DSGVTQTPKHLITATGQRVTLRCSPRSGDLSVYWYQQSLDQGLQFLIQYYNGEERAKGNILERFSAQQFPDLHSELNLSSLELGDSALYFCASSVGQGANYEQYFGPGTRLTVT.

The V call is TRBV2, the J call TRBJ2-1, with D maybe TRBD2 (6 bases). V was pared by 7 bases and J by 9 bases, with 19 bases between. From germline, CDR1 is SNHLY and CDR2 FYNNEI. The CDR3 runs to 14 residues. CDR3 nucleotides: TGTGCCAGCACTTCGAGCGGGCCGGTCGGTGAGCAGTTCTTC. Translation: CASTSSGPVGEQFF.

Remarks on this clone: Other DNA sequences within the sample encode an identical CDR3. The gene calls are TRBV5-4 and TRBJ2-5; TRBD2 matches 13 bases. Germline V gene data show CDR1 as SGHNT and CDR2 as YYREEE (reference sequence). V was pared by 4 bases and J by 5 bases, with 5 bases of the junction left unmatched. There are 15 residues in the CDR3. CDR3 coding DNA: TGTGCCAGCAGCCTAGGACTAGCGGGAGTGGAGACCCAGTACTTC. Its translation is CASSLGLAGVETQYF.

V and J are TRBV27 and TRBJ2-7; TRBD1 might be the D (5 bases). CDR1 is MNHEY and CDR2 is SMNVEV in the germline V gene (reference sequence). Trimming cost V 2 bases and J 3 bases, with 14 bases left between them. The CDR3 is made up of 15 amino acids. The chain's CDR3 is CASSLQGLFSYEQYF. CDR3 bases: TGTGCCAGCAGTTTACAGGGCCTTTTCAGCTACGAGCAGTACTTC.

The rearrangement links TRBV19 to TRBJ1-5, with D perhaps matching TRBD1 (6 bases). This CDR3 region has 14 residues. The germline gives CDR1 LNHDA, CDR2 SQIVND (reference sequence). V was shortened by 11 bases and J by 1 base, with 15 bases between the two germline ends. CDR3 nucleotides: TGTGCCTCAGACAGGATTTCGAGCAATCAGCCCCAGCATTTT. Translation: CASDRISSNQPQHF.

The rearrangement joins TRBV29-1 to TRBJ2-5; D may be TRBD1 or TRBD2 (5 bases each). The CDR3 is 15 residues long. Trimming cost V 6 bases and J 4 bases, with 21 bases left between them. Looked up from germline, CDR1 is SQVTM and CDR2 is ANQGSEA. CDR3: CSVPRLVAGRETQYF. CDR3 in DNA: TGCAGCGTCCCTCGGTTGGTGGCAGGGAGAGAGACCCAGTACTTC. Complete variable domain (other parts from reference TRBV29-1 and TRBJ2-5): SAVISQKPSRDICQRGTSLTIQCQVDSQVTMMFWYRQQPGQSLTLIATANQGSEATYESGFVIDKFPISRPNLTFSTLTVSNMSPEDSSIYLCSVPRLVAGRETQYFGPGTRLLVL.

This chain connects TRBV6-6 to TRBJ2-2; 8 bases agree with TRBD1. Germline V gives CDR1 MNHNY, CDR2 SVGAGI (reference sequence). The CDR3 is made up of 15 amino acids. Unmatched junction bases numbered 8, after V lost 6 bases and J lost 5 bases. CDR3: CASRPPTGVTGELFF. For the CDR3, the DNA is TGTGCCAGCAGGCCACCGACAGGGGTGACCGGGGAGCTGTTTTTT.

The V gene is TRBV4-2, the J gene TRBJ1-3, with 7 bases identical to TRBD1. Losses at the gene ends were 1 base for V and 3 bases for J; bases not matched to a gene: 9. The CDR3 runs to 17 residues. Germline CDR1 LGHNA, CDR2 YNFKEQ. The CDR3 sequence is CASSQASGQTGGNTIYF. In DNA form, the CDR3 reads TGTGCCAGCAGCCAAGCTTCGGGACAGACGGGTGGAAACACCATATATTTT.

This clone appeared a few times. The chain joins TRBV27 to TRBJ1-6; D call uncertain. This CDR3 has 13 residues. The V end lost 4 bases, the J end lost 7 bases, and 8 bases lay between the germline ends. CDR1 is MNHEY, CDR2 SMNVEV, per germline (reference sequence). CDR3: CASSSAENSPLHF. DNA of the CDR3: TGTGCCAGCAGTTCGGCGGAGAATTCACCCCTCCACTTT.

The chain has TRBV6-6 and TRBJ2-5, with 7 nucleotides matching TRBD1. The germline gives CDR1 MNHNY, CDR2 SVGAGI (reference sequence). The CDR3 contains 13 residues. With V trimmed by 7 bases and J by 2 bases, 4 bases remained unmatched. The CDR3 protein is CASIRQGQETQYF. CDR3 coding DNA: TGTGCCAGCATTAGACAGGGACAAGAGACCCAGTACTTC.